This T cell receptor (beta chain) stems from a study of blood T cell repertoires in COVID-19. The wider study: PBMCs, B-cell-depleted T cells, or T cells provided the cDNA or gDNA that made up the material.

This clone was recorded a few times. Per the study methods: Nucleated cell counts were estimated from reference gene primer amplification. Data came from immunoSEQ multiplex PCR; TCRdb stores just in-frame clones and leaves some out. The V and J calls and clone size are taken from that table; D and trimming were inferred from the DNA. Of about 230,000 clones listed, about 83% are singletons. Per the germline V gene, CDR1 is SGDLS and CDR2 is YYNGEE. The V end lost 4 bases, the J end lost 4 bases, and 20 bases lay between the germline ends. This CDR3 contains 16 residues. This clonotype was sampled from a woman between 45 and 65 years old with acute or convalescent COVID-19. The chain has TRBV9 and TRBJ2-5; D perhaps matches TRBD2 (6 bases). Sequences were obtained from peripheral blood. The CDR3 DNA is TGTGCCAGCAGCCCCCAGTGGAGGGTGGATGGAGAGACCCAGTACTTC. This translates into CASSPQWRVDGETQYF. Looking up the rest from reference TRBV9 and TRBJ2-5 gives the full variable domain: DSGVTQTPKHLITATGQRVTLRCSPRSGDLSVYWYQQSLDQGLQFLIQYYNGEERAKGNILERFSAQQFPDLHSELNLSSLELGDSALYFCASSPQWRVDGETQYFGPGTRLLVL.